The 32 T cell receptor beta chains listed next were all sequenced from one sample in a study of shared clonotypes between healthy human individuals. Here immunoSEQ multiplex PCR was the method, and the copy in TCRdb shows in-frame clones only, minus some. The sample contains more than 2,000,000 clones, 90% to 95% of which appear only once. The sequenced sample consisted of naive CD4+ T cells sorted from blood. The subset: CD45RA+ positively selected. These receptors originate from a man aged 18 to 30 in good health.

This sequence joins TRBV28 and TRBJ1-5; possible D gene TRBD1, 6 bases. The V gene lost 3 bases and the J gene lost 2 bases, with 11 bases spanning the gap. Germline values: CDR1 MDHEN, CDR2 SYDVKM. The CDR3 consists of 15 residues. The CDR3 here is CASSFGDRRNQPQHF. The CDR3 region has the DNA TGTGCCAGCAGTTTTGGCGACAGGCGCAATCAGCCCCAGCATTTT.

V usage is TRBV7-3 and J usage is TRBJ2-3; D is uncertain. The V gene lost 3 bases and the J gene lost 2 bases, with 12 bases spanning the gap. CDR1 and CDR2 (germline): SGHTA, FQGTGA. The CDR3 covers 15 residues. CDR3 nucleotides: TGTGCCAGCAGCTTGAACGGGCTTAACACAGATACGCAGTATTTT. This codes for CASSLNGLNTDTQYF.

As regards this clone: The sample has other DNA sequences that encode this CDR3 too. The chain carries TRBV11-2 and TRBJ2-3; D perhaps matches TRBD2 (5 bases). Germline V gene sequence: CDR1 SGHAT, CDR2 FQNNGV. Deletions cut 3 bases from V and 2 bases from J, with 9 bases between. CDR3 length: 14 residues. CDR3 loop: CASSLDSATDTQYF. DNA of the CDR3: TGTGCCAGCAGCTTGGATAGCGCCACAGATACGCAGTATTTT. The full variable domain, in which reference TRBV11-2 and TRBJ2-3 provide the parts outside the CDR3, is EAGVAQSPRYKIIEKRQSVAFWCNPISGHATLYWYQQILGQGPKLLIQFQNNGVVDDSQLPKDRFSAERLKGVDSTLKIQPAKLEDSAVYLCASSLDSATDTQYFGPGTRLTVL.

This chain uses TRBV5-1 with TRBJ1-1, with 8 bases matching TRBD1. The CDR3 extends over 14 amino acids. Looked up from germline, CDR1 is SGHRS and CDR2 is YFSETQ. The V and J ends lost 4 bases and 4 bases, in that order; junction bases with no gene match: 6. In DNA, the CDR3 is TGCGCCAGCAGCACGGACAGGGTAGGCACTGAAGCTTTCTTT. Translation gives CASSTDRVGTEAFF.

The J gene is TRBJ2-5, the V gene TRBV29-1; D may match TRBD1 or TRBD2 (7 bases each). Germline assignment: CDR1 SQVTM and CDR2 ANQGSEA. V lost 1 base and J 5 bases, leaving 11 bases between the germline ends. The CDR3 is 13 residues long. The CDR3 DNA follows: TGCAGCGTTGAAGCAGGGGGGGTGGAGACCCAGTACTTC. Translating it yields CSVEAGGVETQYF.

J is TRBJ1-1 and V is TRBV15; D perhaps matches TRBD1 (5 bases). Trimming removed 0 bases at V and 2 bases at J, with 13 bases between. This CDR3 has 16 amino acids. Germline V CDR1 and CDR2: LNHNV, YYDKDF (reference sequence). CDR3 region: CATSRDRPTVNTEAFF. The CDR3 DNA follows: TGTGCCACCAGCAGAGATCGCCCGACAGTAAACACTGAAGCTTTCTTT. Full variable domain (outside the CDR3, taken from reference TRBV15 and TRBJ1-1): DAMVIQNPRYQVTQFGKPVTLSCSQTLNHNVMYWYQQKSSQAPKLLFHYYDKDFNNEADTPDNFQSRRPNTSFCFLDIRSPGLGDTAMYLCATSRDRPTVNTEAFFGQGTRLTVV.

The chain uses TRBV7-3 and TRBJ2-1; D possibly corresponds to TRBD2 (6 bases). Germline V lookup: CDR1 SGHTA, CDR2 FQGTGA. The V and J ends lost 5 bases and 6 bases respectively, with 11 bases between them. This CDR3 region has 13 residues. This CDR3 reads CASSAGPLNEQFF. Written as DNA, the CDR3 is TGTGCCAGCAGCGCGGGGCCCCTCAATGAGCAGTTCTTC.

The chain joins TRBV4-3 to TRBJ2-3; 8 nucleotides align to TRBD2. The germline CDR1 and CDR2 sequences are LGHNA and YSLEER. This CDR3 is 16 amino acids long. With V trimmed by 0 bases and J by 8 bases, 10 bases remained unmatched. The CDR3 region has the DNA TGCGCCAGCAGCCAAGAGCGGACTAGCCTGGTCGCTACGCAGTATTTT. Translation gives CASSQERTSLVATQYF.

Here the CDR3 reads CAISEGARDSGNTIYF. The CDR3 bases are TGTGCCATCAGTGAAGGGGCCAGGGATTCTGGAAACACCATATATTTT. The chain employs TRBV10-3 and TRBJ1-3; possible D gene TRBD1, 5 bases. Germline-derived CDR1 and CDR2 are ENHRY and SYGVKD. CDR3 length: 16 residues. The V gene lost 3 bases and the J gene lost 1 base, with 13 bases spanning the gap.

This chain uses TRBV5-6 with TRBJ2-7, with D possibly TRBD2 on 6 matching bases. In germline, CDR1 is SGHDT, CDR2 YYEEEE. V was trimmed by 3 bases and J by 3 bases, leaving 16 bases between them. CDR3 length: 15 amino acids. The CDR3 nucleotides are TGTGCCAGCAGCTGGGGGAGGAGTGGGATCTACGAGCAGTACTTC. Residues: CASSWGRSGIYEQYF.

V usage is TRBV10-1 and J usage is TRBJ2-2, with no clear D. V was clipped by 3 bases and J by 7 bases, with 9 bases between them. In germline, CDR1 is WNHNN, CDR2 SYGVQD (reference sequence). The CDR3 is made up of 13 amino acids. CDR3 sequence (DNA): TGCGCCAGCAGTGAATTTGGGGTCGGGGAGCTGTTTTTT. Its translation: CASSEFGVGELFF.

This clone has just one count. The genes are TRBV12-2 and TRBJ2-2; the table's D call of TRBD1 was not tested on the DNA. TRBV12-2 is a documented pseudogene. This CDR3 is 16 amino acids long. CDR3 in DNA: TGTGCAAGTCGCCCGGGACAGGAGGAGAACACCGGGGAGCTGTTTTTT. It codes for CASRPGQEENTGELFF.

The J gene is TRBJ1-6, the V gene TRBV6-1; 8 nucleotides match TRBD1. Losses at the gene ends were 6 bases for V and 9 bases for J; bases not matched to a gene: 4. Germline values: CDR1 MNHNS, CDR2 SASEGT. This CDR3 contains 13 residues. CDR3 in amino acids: CASRPDRGSPLHF. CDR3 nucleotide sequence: TGTGCCAGCAGACCCGACAGGGGTTCACCCCTCCACTTT.

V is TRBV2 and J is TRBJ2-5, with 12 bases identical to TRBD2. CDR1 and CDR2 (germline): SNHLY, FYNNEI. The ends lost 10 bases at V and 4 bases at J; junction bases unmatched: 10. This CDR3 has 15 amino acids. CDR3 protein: CATRNLAGGRETQYF. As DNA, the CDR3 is TGTGCCACCCGGAATCTAGCGGGGGGGAGAGAGACCCAGTACTTC.

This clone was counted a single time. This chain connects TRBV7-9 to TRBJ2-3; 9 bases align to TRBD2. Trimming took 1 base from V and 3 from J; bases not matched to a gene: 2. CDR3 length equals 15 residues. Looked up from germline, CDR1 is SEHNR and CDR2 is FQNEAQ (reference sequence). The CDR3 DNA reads TGTGCCAGCAGCTTAGTAGCGGGAGAGACAGATACGCAGTATTTT. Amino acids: CASSLVAGETDTQYF. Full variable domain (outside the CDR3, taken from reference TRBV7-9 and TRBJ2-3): DTGVSQNPRHKITKRGQNVTFRCDPISEHNRLYWYRQTLGQGPEFLTYFQNEAQLEKSRLLSDRFSAERPKGSFSTLEIQRTEQGDSAMYLCASSLVAGETDTQYFGPGTRLTVL.

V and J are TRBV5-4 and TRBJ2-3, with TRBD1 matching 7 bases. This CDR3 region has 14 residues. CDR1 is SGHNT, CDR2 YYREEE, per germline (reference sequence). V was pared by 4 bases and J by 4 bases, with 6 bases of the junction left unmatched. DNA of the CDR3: TGTGCCAGCAGCCGGGACAGTTGGCCAGATACGCAGTATTTT. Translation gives CASSRDSWPDTQYF.

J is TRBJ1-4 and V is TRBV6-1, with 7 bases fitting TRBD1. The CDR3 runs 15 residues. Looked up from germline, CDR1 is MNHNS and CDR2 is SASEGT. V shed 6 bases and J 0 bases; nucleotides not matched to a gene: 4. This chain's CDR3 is CASRRGQPTNEKLFF. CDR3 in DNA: TGTGCCAGCAGGAGGGGACAGCCAACTAATGAAAAACTGTTTTTT.

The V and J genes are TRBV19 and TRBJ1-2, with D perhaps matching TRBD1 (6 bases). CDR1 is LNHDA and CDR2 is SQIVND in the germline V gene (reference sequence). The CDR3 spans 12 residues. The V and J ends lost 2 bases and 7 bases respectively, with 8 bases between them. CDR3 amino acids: CASSILGAGYTF. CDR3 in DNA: TGTGCCAGTAGTATATTGGGGGCTGGCTACACCTTC. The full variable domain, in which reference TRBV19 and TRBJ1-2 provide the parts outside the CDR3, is DGGITQSPKYLFRKEGQNVTLSCEQNLNHDAMYWYRQDPGQGLRLIYYSQIVNDFQKGDIAEGYSVSREKKESFPLTVTSAQKNPTAFYLCASSILGAGYTFGSGTRLTVV.

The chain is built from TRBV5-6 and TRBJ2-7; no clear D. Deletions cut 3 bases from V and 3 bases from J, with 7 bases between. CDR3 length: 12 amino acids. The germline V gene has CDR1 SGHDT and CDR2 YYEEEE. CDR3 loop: CASSSYRYEQYF. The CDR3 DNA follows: TGTGCCAGCAGCTCGTACCGCTACGAGCAGTACTTC. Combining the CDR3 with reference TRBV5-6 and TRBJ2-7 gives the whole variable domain DAGVTQSPTHLIKTRGQQVTLRCSPKSGHDTVSWYQQALGQGPQFIFQYYEEEERQRGNFPDRFSGHQFPNYSSELNVNALLLGDSALYLCASSSYRYEQYFGPGTRLTVT.

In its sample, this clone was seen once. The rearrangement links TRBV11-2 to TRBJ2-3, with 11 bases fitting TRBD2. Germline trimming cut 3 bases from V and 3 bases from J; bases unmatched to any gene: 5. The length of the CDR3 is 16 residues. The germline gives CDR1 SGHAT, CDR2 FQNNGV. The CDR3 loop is CASSFGLAGGTDTQYF. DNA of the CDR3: TGTGCCAGCAGCTTTGGCCTAGCGGGGGGTACAGATACGCAGTATTTT.

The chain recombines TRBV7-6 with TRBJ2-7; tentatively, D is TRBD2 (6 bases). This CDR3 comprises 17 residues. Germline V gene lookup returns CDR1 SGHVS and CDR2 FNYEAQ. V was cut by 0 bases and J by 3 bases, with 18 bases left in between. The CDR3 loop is CASSLAREWGEGYEQYF. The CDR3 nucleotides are TGTGCCAGCAGCTTAGCGAGGGAGTGGGGGGAAGGCTACGAGCAGTACTTC.

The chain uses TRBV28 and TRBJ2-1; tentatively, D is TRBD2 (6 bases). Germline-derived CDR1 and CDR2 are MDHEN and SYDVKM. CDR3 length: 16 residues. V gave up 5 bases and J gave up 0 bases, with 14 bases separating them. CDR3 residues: CASSRGSASSYNEQFF. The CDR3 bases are TGTGCCAGCAGTCGGGGGAGCGCAAGCTCCTACAATGAGCAGTTCTTC.

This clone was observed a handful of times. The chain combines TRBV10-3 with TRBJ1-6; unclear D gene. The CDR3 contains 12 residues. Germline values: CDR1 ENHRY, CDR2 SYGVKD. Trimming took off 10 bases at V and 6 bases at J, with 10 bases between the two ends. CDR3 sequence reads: CATQALNSPLHF. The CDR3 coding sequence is TGTGCCACCCAGGCCCTTAATTCACCCCTCCACTTT.

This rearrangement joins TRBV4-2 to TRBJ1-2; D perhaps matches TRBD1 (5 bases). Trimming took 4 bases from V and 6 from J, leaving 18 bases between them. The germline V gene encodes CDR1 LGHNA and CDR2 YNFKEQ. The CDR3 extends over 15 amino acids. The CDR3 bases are TGTGCCAGCAGCCCCCGGCGGCAGGGAGGCCATGGCTACACCTTC. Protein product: CASSPRRQGGHGYTF.

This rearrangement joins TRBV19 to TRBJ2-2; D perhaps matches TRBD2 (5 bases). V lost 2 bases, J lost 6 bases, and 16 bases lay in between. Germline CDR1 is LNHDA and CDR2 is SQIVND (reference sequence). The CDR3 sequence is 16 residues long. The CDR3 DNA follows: TGTGCCAGTAGTATACCCCCTTCGGGGTTGGCCGGGGAGCTGTTTTTT. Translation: CASSIPPSGLAGELFF.

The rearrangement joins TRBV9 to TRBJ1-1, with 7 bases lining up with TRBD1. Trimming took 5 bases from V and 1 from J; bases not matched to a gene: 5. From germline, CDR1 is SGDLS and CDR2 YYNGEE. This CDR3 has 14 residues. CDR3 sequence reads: CASSRTGANTEAFF. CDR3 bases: TGTGCCAGCAGTAGAACAGGGGCGAACACTGAAGCTTTCTTT.

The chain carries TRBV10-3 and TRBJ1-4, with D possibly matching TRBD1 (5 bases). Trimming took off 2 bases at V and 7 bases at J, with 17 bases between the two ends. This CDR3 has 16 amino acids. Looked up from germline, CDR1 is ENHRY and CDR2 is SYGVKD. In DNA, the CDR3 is TGTGCCATCAGTGAGGGCAGCCTATCGGGGGTTGAAAAACTGTTTTTT. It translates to CAISEGSLSGVEKLFF.

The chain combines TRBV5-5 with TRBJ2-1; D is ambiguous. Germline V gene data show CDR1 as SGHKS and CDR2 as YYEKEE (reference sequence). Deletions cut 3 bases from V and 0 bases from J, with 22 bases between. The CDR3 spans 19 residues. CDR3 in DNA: TGTGCCAGCAGCTGGGGTCGTTTGGAACAGAGAAGCTCCTACAATGAGCAGTTCTTC. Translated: CASSWGRLEQRSSYNEQFF.

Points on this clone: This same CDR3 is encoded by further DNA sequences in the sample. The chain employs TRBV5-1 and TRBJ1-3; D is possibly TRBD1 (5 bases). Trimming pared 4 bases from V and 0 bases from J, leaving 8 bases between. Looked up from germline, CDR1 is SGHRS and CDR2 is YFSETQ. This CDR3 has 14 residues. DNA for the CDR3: TGCGCCAGCAGCCAGGACAACTCTGGAAACACCATATATTTT. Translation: CASSQDNSGNTIYF.

The CDR3 loop is CASSDDRGREQYF. The DNA for the CDR3 is TGTGCCAGCAGTGACGACAGGGGGCGTGAGCAGTACTTC. This sequence joins TRBV6-6 and TRBJ2-7; 10 bases are a match to TRBD1. Germline loops: CDR1 MNHNY, CDR2 SVGAGI (reference sequence). The CDR3 has 13 residues. Losses at the gene ends were 5 bases for V and 7 bases for J; bases not matched to a gene: 5.

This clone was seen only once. This CDR3 reads CASSLEGGLSYEQYF. CDR3 nucleotide sequence: TGTGCCAGCAGCTTAGAGGGGGGTCTCTCCTACGAGCAGTACTTC. The rearrangement uses TRBV7-2 and TRBJ2-7; TRBD1 or TRBD2 may be the D gene (6 bases each). The V gene's germline CDR1 is SGHTA and CDR2 FQGNSA. V lost 1 base and J 0 bases, leaving 10 bases between the germline ends. The CDR3 runs 15 residues.

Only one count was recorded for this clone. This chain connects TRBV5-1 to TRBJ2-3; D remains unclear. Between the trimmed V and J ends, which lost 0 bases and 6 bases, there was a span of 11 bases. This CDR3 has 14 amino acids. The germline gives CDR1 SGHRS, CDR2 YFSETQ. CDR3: CASSLAKLMDTQYF. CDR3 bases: TGCGCCAGCAGCTTGGCCAAACTGATGGATACGCAGTATTTT.